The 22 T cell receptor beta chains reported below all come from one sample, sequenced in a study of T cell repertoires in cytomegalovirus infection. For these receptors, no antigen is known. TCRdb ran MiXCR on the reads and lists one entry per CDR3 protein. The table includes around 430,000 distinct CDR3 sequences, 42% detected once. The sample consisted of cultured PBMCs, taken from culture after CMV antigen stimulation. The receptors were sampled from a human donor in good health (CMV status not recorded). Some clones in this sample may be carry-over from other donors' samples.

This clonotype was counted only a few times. The DNA of the CDR3 is TGTGCCAGCAGTGACTCCCCTCAAGCGGCTACGCAGTATTTT. Its translation is CASSDSPQAATQYF. The V gene is TRBV6-4, the J gene TRBJ2-3, with D possibly TRBD2 on 5 matching bases. V was clipped by 0 bases and J by 8 bases, with 12 bases between them. The CDR3 is made up of 14 amino acids. The germline V gene encodes CDR1 MRHNA and CDR2 SNTAGT.

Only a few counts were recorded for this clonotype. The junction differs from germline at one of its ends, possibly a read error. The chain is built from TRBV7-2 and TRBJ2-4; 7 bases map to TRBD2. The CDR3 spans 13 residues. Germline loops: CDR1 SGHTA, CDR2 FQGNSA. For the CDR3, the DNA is TGTGCCAGCAGCCAGCGGGAAAAAACCATTCAGTACTTC. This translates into CASSQREKTIQYF.

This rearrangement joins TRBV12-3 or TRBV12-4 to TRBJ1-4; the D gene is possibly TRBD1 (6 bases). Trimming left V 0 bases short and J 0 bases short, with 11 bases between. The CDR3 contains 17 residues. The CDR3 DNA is TGTGCCAGCAGTTTAGCGGGGGCAGGGACAACTAATGAAAAACTGTTTTTT. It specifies CASSLAGAGTTNEKLFF.

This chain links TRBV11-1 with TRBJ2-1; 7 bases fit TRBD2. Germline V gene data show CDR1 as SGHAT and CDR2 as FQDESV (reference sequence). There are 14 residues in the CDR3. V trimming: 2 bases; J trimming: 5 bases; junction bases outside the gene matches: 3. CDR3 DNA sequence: TGTGCCAGCAGCTTAAGCGGGGCCAACAATGAGCAGTTCTTC. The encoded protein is CASSLSGANNEQFF.

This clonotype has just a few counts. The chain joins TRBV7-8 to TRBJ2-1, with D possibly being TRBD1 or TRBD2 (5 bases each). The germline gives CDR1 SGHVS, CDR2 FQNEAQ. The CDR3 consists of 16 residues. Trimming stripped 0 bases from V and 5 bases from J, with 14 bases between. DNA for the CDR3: TGTGCCAGCAGCTTAGCTGGGGGTCAGGGAAACAATGAGCAGTTCTTC. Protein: CASSLAGGQGNNEQFF.

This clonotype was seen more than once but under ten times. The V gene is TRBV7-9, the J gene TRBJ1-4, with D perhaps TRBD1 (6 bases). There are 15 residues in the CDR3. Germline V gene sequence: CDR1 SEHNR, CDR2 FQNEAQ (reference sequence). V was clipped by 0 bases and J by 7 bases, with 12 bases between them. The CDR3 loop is CASSLAGARSEKLFF. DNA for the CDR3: TGTGCCAGCAGCTTAGCGGGGGCTCGTTCTGAAAAACTGTTTTTT.

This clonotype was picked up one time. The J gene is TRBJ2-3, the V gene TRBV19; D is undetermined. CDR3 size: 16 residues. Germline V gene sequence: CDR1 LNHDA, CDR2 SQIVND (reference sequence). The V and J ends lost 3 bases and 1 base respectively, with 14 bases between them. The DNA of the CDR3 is TGTGCCAGTAGTATTAGGGTGAATTATGGCACAGATACGCAGTATTTT. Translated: CASSIRVNYGTDTQYF.

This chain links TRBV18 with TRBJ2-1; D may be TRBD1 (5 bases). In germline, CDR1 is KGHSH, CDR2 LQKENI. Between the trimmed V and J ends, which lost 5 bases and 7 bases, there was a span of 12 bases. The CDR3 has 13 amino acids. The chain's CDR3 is CASSTSTGNEQFF. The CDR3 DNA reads TGTGCCAGCTCAACATCAACAGGAAATGAGCAGTTCTTC.

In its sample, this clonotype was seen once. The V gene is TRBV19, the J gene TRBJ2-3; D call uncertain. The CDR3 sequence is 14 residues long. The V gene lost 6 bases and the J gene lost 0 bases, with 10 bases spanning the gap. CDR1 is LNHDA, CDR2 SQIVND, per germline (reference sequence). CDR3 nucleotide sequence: TGTGCCAGTAGGCCGCCATTAAGCACAGATACGCAGTATTTT. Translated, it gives CASRPPLSTDTQYF.

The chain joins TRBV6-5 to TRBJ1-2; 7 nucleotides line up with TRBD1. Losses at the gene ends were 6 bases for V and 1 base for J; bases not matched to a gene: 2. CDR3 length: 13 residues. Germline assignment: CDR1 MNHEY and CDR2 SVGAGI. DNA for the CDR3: TGTGCCAGCAGACGACAGGGTAACTATGGCTACACCTTC. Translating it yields CASRRQGNYGYTF.

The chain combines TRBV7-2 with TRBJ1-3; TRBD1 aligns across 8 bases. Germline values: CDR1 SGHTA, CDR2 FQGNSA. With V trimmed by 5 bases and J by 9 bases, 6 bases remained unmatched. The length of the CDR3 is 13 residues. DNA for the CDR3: TGTGCCAGCAGCACGGACAGGGACGGCACCATATATTTT. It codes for CASSTDRDGTIYF.

This CDR3 reads CASSLIIEGYTF. CDR3 sequence (DNA): TGTGCCAGCAGCCTAATTATAGAGGGCTACACCTTC. The chain carries TRBV7-9 and TRBJ1-2; unclear D gene. Per the germline V gene, CDR1 is SEHNR and CDR2 is FQNEAQ (reference sequence). The CDR3 has 12 residues. V lost 5 bases to trimming and J lost 8 bases, with 12 bases between them. The whole variable domain, filled in from reference TRBV7-9 and TRBJ1-2, reads DTGVSQNPRHKITKRGQNVTFRCDPISEHNRLYWYRQTLGQGPEFLTYFQNEAQLEKSRLLSDRFSAERPKGSFSTLEIQRTEQGDSAMYLCASSLIIEGYTFGSGTRLTVV.

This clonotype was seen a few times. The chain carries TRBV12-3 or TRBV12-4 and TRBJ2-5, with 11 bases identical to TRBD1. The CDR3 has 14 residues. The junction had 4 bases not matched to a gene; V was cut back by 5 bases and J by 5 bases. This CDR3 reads CASSRRDRGETQYF. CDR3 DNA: TGTGCCAGCAGTCGTCGGGACAGGGGGGAGACCCAGTACTTC.

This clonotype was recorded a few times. The CDR3 region has the DNA TGTGCCAGCAGTCCCAGGACAGGGGGGCTAGTAGCTAATGAAAAACTGTTTTTT. It specifies CASSPRTGGLVANEKLFF. This sequence joins TRBV28 and TRBJ1-4; 10 bases fit TRBD1. The J segment lost 3 bases and the V segment lost 5 bases, leaving 12 bases of the junction unmatched. Germline-derived CDR1 and CDR2 are MDHEN and SYDVKM. CDR3 length: 18 residues.

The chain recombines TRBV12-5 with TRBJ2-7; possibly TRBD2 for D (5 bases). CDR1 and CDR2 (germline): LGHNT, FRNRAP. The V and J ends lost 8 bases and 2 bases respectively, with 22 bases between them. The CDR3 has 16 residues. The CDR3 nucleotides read TGTGCTAGTCCCCGTCCGGACGCGACTACGACCTACGAGCAGTACTTC. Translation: CASPRPDATTTYEQYF.

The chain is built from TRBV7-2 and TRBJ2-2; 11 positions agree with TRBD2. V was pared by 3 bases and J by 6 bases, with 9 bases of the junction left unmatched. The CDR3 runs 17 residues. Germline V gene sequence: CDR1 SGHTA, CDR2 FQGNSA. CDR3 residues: CASSFPPGLAVPGELFF. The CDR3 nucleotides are TGTGCCAGCAGCTTTCCCCCGGGACTAGCGGTCCCCGGGGAGCTGTTTTTT. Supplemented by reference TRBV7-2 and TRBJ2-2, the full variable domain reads GAGVSQSPSNKVTEKGKDVELRCDPISGHTALYWYRQSLGQGLEFLIYFQGNSAPDKSGLPSDRFSAERTGGSVSTLTIQRTQQEDSAVYLCASSFPPGLAVPGELFFGEGSRLTVL.

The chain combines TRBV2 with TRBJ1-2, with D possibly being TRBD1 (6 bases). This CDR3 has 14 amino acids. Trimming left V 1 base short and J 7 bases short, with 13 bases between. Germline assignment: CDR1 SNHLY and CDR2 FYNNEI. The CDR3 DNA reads TGTGCCAGCAGTGAAGGCAGGGGCTATGTTGGCTACACCTTC. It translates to CASSEGRGYVGYTF.

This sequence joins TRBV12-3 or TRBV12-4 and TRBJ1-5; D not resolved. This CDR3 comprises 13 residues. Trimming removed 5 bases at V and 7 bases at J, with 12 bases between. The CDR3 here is CASSPTNGQPQHF. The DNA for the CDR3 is TGTGCCAGCAGTCCAACGAACGGGCAGCCCCAGCATTTT.

The CDR3 here is CASSLYGRGTGELFF. The CDR3 DNA reads TGTGCCAGCTCACTGTACGGGAGAGGGACCGGGGAGCTGTTTTTT. The chain joins TRBV18 to TRBJ2-2; D is possibly TRBD2 (6 bases). The CDR3 runs 15 residues. Germline-derived CDR1 and CDR2 are KGHSH and LQKENI. V was cut by 4 bases and J by 5 bases, with 14 bases left in between.

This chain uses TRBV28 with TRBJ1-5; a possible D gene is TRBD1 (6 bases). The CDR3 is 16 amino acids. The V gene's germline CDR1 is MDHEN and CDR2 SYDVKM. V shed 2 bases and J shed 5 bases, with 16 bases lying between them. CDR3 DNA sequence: TGTGCCAGCAGTTTAAAGGGGGGGCTGTTTTATCAGCCCCAGCATTTT. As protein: CASSLKGGLFYQPQHF.

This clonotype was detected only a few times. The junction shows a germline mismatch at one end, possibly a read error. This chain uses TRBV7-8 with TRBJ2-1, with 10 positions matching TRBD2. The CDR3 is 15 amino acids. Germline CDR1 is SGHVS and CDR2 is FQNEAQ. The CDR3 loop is CASSVAGAGGLRPVF. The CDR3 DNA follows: TGTGCCAGCAGCGTGGCGGGAGCGGGAGGGCTACGGCCGGTCTTC. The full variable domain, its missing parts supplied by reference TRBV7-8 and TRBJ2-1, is GAGVSQSPRYKVAKRGQDVALRCDPISGHVSLFWYQQALGQGPEFLTYFQNEAQLDKSGLPSDRFFAERPEGSVSTLKIQRTQQEDSAVYLCASSVAGAGGLRPVFGPGTRLTVL.

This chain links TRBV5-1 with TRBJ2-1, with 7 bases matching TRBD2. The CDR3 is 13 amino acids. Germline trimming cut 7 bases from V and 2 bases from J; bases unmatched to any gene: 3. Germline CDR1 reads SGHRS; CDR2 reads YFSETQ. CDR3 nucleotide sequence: TGCGCCAGCCGGGGGGATACCTACAATGAGCAGTTCTTC. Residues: CASRGDTYNEQFF.